The clone carrying this T cell receptor (beta chain) was recorded a few times. The antigen is unknown. A read error is possible here, since a much larger clone lies one base away. The data stem from a study of T cells in Graves' hyperthyroidism and ophthalmopathy. Study outcomes and limitations: The model's output predicted ophthalmopathy at a median of around 6.9 months prior to onset.

CDR1 is ENHRY and CDR2 is SYGVKD in the germline V gene. Trimming at V came to 4 bases and at J to 3 bases, leaving 4 bases not matched to a gene. The CDR3 has 14 amino acids. Amplified regions were TCR beta CDR3 sequences from RNA transcripts. The HTBI primer set was used in a first-round RT-PCR of the TCR CDR3. Using its own MiXCR run on the multiplex PCR reads, TCRdb lists one record per CDR3 protein. Seen here are 600,000 to 700,000 distinct CDR3 sequences, roughly 45% observed once, and the top ten hold roughly 7.2%. The origin of this receptor is an adult man with Graves' disease, either hyperthyroidism or ophthalmopathy (not recorded which). The sample taken for sequencing was peripheral blood or thyroid tissue (not recorded which). The chain combines TRBV10-3 with TRBJ2-7; TRBD1 matches 9 bases. CDR3 coding DNA: TGTGCCATCAGTGCCGGACAGGGGATCTACGAGCAGTACTTC. Its protein is CAISAGQGIYEQYF.